The rows below give T cell receptor beta chains drawn from one sample of a study of OX40 agonist ivuxolimab in advanced cancers. Libraries were prepared by immunoSEQ multiplex PCR; TCRdb keeps only in-frame clonotypes and omits some of them. The data contain fewer than 12,000 clones, about three quarters of them singletons. The source was CD4+ or CD8+ T cells sorted from blood, collected in a trial of the OX40 agonist ivuxolimab. These receptors all come from an adult with an advanced solid tumor such as melanoma, head and neck, liver or kidney cancer. Both conserved end residues are part of each CDR3. A D gene is named only where the DNA matches it firmly. Size is stated for part of the rows, as once, few or many counts, or as a class when the clone is expanded.

TRBJ1-5,TRBV28,NA,NA,CASSALVSNQPQHF,TGTGCCAGCAGTGCCTTAGTTAGCAATCAGCCCCAGCATTTT
TRBJ2-7,TRBV4-2,TRBD2,NA,CASSHRLAASYEQYF,TGTGCCAGCAGCCACAGACTAGCGGCAAGTTACGAGCAGTACTTC
TRBJ2-7,TRBV6-5,NA,NA,CASSTGLYEQYF,TGTGCCAGCAGTACGGGACTCTACGAGCAGTACTTC
TRBJ1-1,TRBV11-1,NA,NA,CASSLARGVGGEAFF,TGTGCCAGCAGCTTAGCGAGAGGTGTTGGCGGTGAAGCTTTCTTT
TRBJ2-7,TRBV27,NA,once,CASSSGTRDRQDF,TGTGCCAGCAGTTCCGGGACCCGCGATCGGCAGGACTTC
TRBJ2-1,TRBV5-8,NA,NA,CASSSRGLRVYNEQFF,TGTGCCAGCAGTTCTCGGGGGCTCAGAGTCTACAATGAGCAGTTCTTC
TRBJ2-7,TRBV28,TRBD1,NA,CASSLPLGQSYEQYF,TGTGCCAGCAGTTTACCCCTGGGACAGTCCTACGAGCAGTACTTC
TRBJ2-2,TRBV27,TRBD2,NA,CASRWTSGRASGELFF,TGTGCCAGCAGGTGGACTAGCGGGAGGGCCTCCGGGGAGCTGTTTTTT
TRBJ2-5,TRBV27,NA,NA,CASSPLGGGQETQYF,TGTGCCAGCAGTCCTCTGGGGGGTGGCCAAGAGACCCAGTACTTC
TRBJ2-1,TRBV29-1,NA,NA,CSVYPVVPQDEQFF,TGCAGCGTTTACCCGGTCGTTCCTCAGGATGAGCAGTTCTTC
TRBJ1-2,TRBV18,NA,NA,CASSQGSLGYGYTF,TGTGCCAGCTCTCAGGGATCTCTAGGCTATGGCTACACCTTC
TRBJ2-7,TRBV10-2,TRBD2,NA,CASSRGLADYYEQYF,TGCGCCAGCAGCCGCGGACTAGCGGATTACTACGAGCAGTACTTC
TRBJ2-7,TRBV6-6,NA,once,CASSLQGPYEQYF,TGTGCCAGCAGTCTACAGGGACCCTACGAGCAGTACTTC
TRBJ1-1,TRBV9,NA,NA,CASSVGGTEAFF,TGTGCCAGCAGCGTAGGCGGCACTGAAGCTTTCTTT
TRBJ2-6,TRBV27,NA,NA,CASGFSGANVLTF,TGTGCCAGCGGATTCTCTGGGGCCAACGTCCTGACTTTC
TRBJ2-7,TRBV4-2,NA,NA,CASSQGSTGAYEQYF,TGTGCCAGCAGCCAAGGGTCTACGGGAGCATACGAGCAGTACTTC
TRBJ1-5,TRBV6-5,NA,few,CASSYSGDWQPQHF,TGTGCCAGCAGTTATTCAGGGGATTGGCAGCCCCAGCATTTT
TRBJ1-2,TRBV7-3,NA,NA,CASSLGQLTNYGYTF,TGTGCCAGCAGCTTAGGGCAGCTAACTAACTATGGCTACACCTTC
TRBJ2-1,TRBV7-9,TRBD2,NA,CASSRTGLASNEQFF,TGTGCCAGCAGCCGCACGGGACTAGCGAGCAATGAGCAGTTCTTC
TRBJ2-1,TRBV30,NA,NA,CAWSPSYNEQFF,TGTGCCTGGAGCCCCTCCTACAATGAGCAGTTCTTC
TRBJ1-4,TRBV5-1,NA,NA,CASSLDGETNEKLFF,TGCGCCAGCAGCTTGGATGGCGAAACTAATGAAAAACTGTTTTTT
TRBJ1-3,TRBV6-7,NA,NA,CASSYTADGSSGNTIYF,TGTGCCAGCAGTTACACCGCGGACGGCAGCTCTGGAAACACCATATATTTT
TRBJ1-1,TRBV7-6,NA,NA,CASSPGGGRLNTEAFF,TGTGCCAGCAGCCCCGGGGGTGGCAGGCTGAACACTGAAGCTTTCTTT
TRBJ2-7,TRBV2,TRBD2,NA,CASRDPSGRVYEQYF,TGTGCCAGCAGAGACCCTAGCGGGAGGGTGTACGAGCAGTACTTC
TRBJ2-1,TRBV11-2,TRBD1,NA,CASSLAPTGNYYNEQFF,TGTGCCAGCAGCTTAGCTCCGACAGGGAACTACTACAATGAGCAGTTCTTC
TRBJ1-2,TRBV7-9,TRBD1,NA,CASSQTDRAFYYGYTF,TGTGCCAGCAGCCAAACCGACAGGGCATTTTACTATGGCTACACCTTC
TRBJ2-2,TRBV7-9,NA,NA,CASSTPRGGELFF,TGTGCCAGCAGCACTCCCAGGGGCGGGGAGCTGTTTTTT
TRBJ2-4,TRBV21-1,NA,NA,CASSAGDRGLEIAKNIQYF,TGTGCCAGCAGCGCGGGGGACAGGGGGCTCGAAATAGCCAAAAACATTCAGTACTTC
TRBJ2-2,TRBV7-9,TRBD1,medium-sized,CASSSNRDRNTGELFF,TGTGCCAGCAGCTCGAATCGGGACAGGAACACCGGGGAGCTGTTTTTT
TRBJ1-1,TRBV4-1,TRBD1,NA,CASSPETGRNTEAFF,TGCGCCAGCAGCCCCGAGACAGGGAGGAACACTGAAGCTTTCTTT
TRBJ2-7,TRBV5-1,NA,NA,CASRSGGGEILHEQYF,TGCGCCAGCAGGTCCGGAGGGGGCGAAATCCTCCACGAGCAGTACTTC
TRBJ2-3,TRBV21-1,NA,NA,CASSSQGFGDTQYF,TGTGCCAGCAGTTCGCAGGGATTTGGGGATACGCAGTATTTT
TRBJ1-1,TRBV19,NA,NA,CASSIVKTTEAFF,TGTGCCAGTAGTATAGTTAAAACCACTGAAGCTTTCTTT
TRBJ2-7,TRBV5-5,NA,NA,CASSSDSYEQYF,TGTGCCAGCAGCTCAGACAGCTACGAGCAGTACTTC
TRBJ2-3,TRBV2,NA,NA,CASSEGQDATDTQYF,TGTGCCAGCAGTGAGGGGCAAGACGCCACAGATACGCAGTATTTT
TRBJ2-1,TRBV6-1,NA,NA,CASNIYRTGFF,TGTGCCAGCAATATATACAGAACCGGCTTCTTC